The rows below give T cell receptor beta chains drawn from one sample of a study of shared clonotypes between healthy human individuals. Profiled with immunoSEQ multiplex PCR; TCRdb holds only in-frame clones, not every one. The sample lists a few million clones; more than 85% were seen once. Specimen: naive CD4+ T cells from PBMCs. The receptors were sampled from a man between 18 and 35 years old in good health. Some clones in this sample may be carry-over from other donors' samples. Both conserved end residues are part of each CDR3. D genes are given only for firm matches. Expanded clones are given a class, and other clones once, few, many or no size at all.

size	V	J	D	DNA	CDR3
NA	TRBV7-3	TRBJ1-2	TRBD1	TGTGCCAGCAGCCCTATAGGGGGCGACTATGGCTACACCTTC	CASSPIGGDYGYTF
NA	TRBV7-8	TRBJ1-2	TRBD1	TGTGCCAGCAGCTTACCGACAGGGAACTATGGCTACACCTTC	CASSLPTGNYGYTF
NA	TRBV30	TRBJ1-4	NA	TGTGCCTGGAGTGTATGGCCTACTAATGAAAAACTGTTTTTT	CAWSVWPTNEKLFF
NA	TRBV7-3	TRBJ2-2	NA	TGTGCCAGCAGCTTCGACACTAACACCGGGGAGCTGTTTTTT	CASSFDTNTGELFF
NA	TRBV19	TRBJ2-3	NA	TGTGCCAGTACCCCCATCGGGGGAACAGATACGCAGTATTTT	CASTPIGGTDTQYF
few	TRBV6-6	TRBJ2-2	TRBD1	TGTGCCAGCAGCGTCCGAGGGGGCGGCACCGGGGAGCTGTTTTTT	CASSVRGGGTGELFF
NA	TRBV28	TRBJ2-7	NA	TGTGCCAGCAGTCCCCCCGCGGCCGCATCCTACGAGCAGTACTTC	CASSPPAAASYEQYF
NA	TRBV4-1	TRBJ2-1	TRBD2	TGCGCCAGCAGCCACGCCTTGGTGCTAGCGGGACCTAGCGTGCTGCAGTTCTTC	CASSHALVLAGPSVLQFF
NA	TRBV7-2	TRBJ2-7	TRBD1	TGTGCCAGCAGCTTAACCGGGACAGCCGGTCTGTACTTC	CASSLTGTAGLYF
NA	TRBV6-5	TRBJ2-6	NA	TGTGCCAGCAGTTACTCCGACAGGACTGGGGCCAACGTCCTGACTTTC	CASSYSDRTGANVLTF
few	TRBV19	TRBJ2-5	TRBD1	TGTGCCAGTAGTACGTTACAGGGGTCGGAAGAGACCCAGTACTTC	CASSTLQGSEETQYF
NA	TRBV11-1	TRBJ2-7	NA	TGTGCCAGCAGCTCACCGGACAGCCCCTACGAGCAGTACTTC	CASSSPDSPYEQYF
NA	TRBV9	TRBJ2-1	TRBD1	TGTGCCAGCAGCGTCGGACAGGGCTATTCCCCCTACAATGAGCAGTTCTTC	CASSVGQGYSPYNEQFF
few	TRBV2	TRBJ2-7	TRBD1	TGTGCCAGCAGTGTCAGACAGGGGGTCGAGCAGTACTTC	CASSVRQGVEQYF
NA	TRBV19	TRBJ1-4	NA	TGTGCCAGTAGTATAGACCGCAGCCCTAATGAAAAACTGTTTTTT	CASSIDRSPNEKLFF
NA	TRBV6-5	TRBJ2-3	NA	TGTGCCAGCAGCGTATGGGGACTCCCAGATACGCAGTATTTT	CASSVWGLPDTQYF
NA	TRBV20-1	TRBJ2-1	NA	TGCAGTGCTAGATACAATGAGCAGTTCTTC	CSARYNEQFF
NA	TRBV2	TRBJ1-2	NA	TGTGCCAGCCGCCAACAACAGGGCGACTATGGCTACACCTTC	CASRQQQGDYGYTF
NA	TRBV6-5	TRBJ1-5	NA	TGTGCCAGCAGAAGGGGGGGCGGGCAGCCCCAGCATTTT	CASRRGGGQPQHF
NA	TRBV28	TRBJ2-7	NA	TGTGCCAGCAGTTTTGGCCAGCACTCCTACGAGCAGTACTTC	CASSFGQHSYEQYF
NA	TRBV28	TRBJ2-7	TRBD1	TGTGCCAGCAGTAAGCAGGGGGCGCGGTACGAGCAGTACTTC	CASSKQGARYEQYF
few	TRBV30	TRBJ1-2	NA	TGTGCCTGGAGTGTAGGGACACGGGGCTACACCTTC	CAWSVGTRGYTF
NA	TRBV5-1	TRBJ2-3	TRBD1	TGCGCCAGCAGCTTGGGCGACAGGGGCACAGATACGCAGTATTTT	CASSLGDRGTDTQYF
NA	TRBV6-5	TRBJ1-5	NA	TGTGCCAGCAGGAACCGGGACATTAAGGAGCCCCAGCATTTT	CASRNRDIKEPQHF
NA	TRBV5-4	TRBJ2-5	TRBD1	TGTGCCAGCAGCTTGGGCCAGGGGGTCCTCCAAGAGACCCAGTACTTC	CASSLGQGVLQETQYF
NA	TRBV20-1	TRBJ2-1	NA	TGCAGTCCCAGGGGCTACAATGAGCAGTTCTTC	CSPRGYNEQFF
NA	TRBV6-1	TRBJ2-1	TRBD1	TGTGCCAGCAGTGAAAAGGGGGCAAACTACAATGAGCAGTTCTTC	CASSEKGANYNEQFF
NA	TRBV11-1	TRBJ2-5	NA	TGTGCCAGCAGCTTTGGGGGGCGAGAGACCCAGTACTTC	CASSFGGRETQYF
NA	TRBV10-3	TRBJ2-7	NA	TGTGCCATCAGTGAGCTTTGGAACCAGCAGTACTTC	CAISELWNQQYF
NA	TRBV28	TRBJ2-7	NA	TGTGCCAGCAGTTTATACAACTACGAGCAGTACTTC	CASSLYNYEQYF
NA	TRBV5-1	TRBJ2-2	NA	TGCGCCAGCAGCTTGGCCGGGGCGCCGGGCGGGGAGCTGTTTTTT	CASSLAGAPGGELFF
NA	TRBV5-1	TRBJ2-5	NA	TGCGCCAGCAGCTTTACGGGAGCAGGCGAGACCCAGTACTTC	CASSFTGAGETQYF
NA	TRBV7-9	TRBJ2-7	NA	TGTGCCAGCAGCCCTACCCGGGGGTCCTACGAGCAGTACTTC	CASSPTRGSYEQYF
NA	TRBV10-3	TRBJ1-5	NA	TGTGCCATCAGCCACAGGGAAGGGAACAATCAGCCCCAGCATTTT	CAISHREGNNQPQHF
few	TRBV5-1	TRBJ2-7	NA	TGCGCCAGCAGCTTGGAGGACTACGAGCAGTACTTC	CASSLEDYEQYF
NA	TRBV28	TRBJ1-5	TRBD1	TGTGCCAGCCGGGACAGGGGTATTATACAGCCCCAGCATTTT	CASRDRGIIQPQHF
NA	TRBV11-3	TRBJ2-1	TRBD2	TGTGCCAGCAGCTCCGGACTAGCGGCATACAATGAGCAGTTCTTC	CASSSGLAAYNEQFF
once	TRBV28	TRBJ1-3	TRBD1	TGTGCCAGCGAGAACCCAACAGGGGGCGGAAACACCATATATTTT	CASENPTGGGNTIYF
NA	TRBV29-1	TRBJ1-1	NA	TGCAGCGTTGAGGGGAGGGTCCGTCTGAACACTGAAGCTTTCTTT	CSVEGRVRLNTEAFF
NA	TRBV6-5	TRBJ1-6	NA	TGTGCCAGCACCGCGGGGCCAGCCAATTCACCCCTCCACTTT	CASTAGPANSPLHF
NA	TRBV5-1	TRBJ2-1	NA	TGCGCCAGCTCTATTCTAGTTGGTGAGCAGTTCTTC	CASSILVGEQFF
NA	TRBV5-6	TRBJ2-3	NA	TGTGCCAGCAGCTTGAGAGGCGCAGGGGGCACAGATACGCAGTATTTT	CASSLRGAGGTDTQYF
NA	TRBV6-1	TRBJ2-2	TRBD2	TGTGCCAGCGGGAGGGGAATCGCCGGGGAGCTGTTTTTT	CASGRGIAGELFF
NA	TRBV2	TRBJ2-3	NA	TGTGCCAGCAGTGTCAGGCGGGATATCACGCAGTATTTT	CASSVRRDITQYF
NA	TRBV9	TRBJ1-2	TRBD1	TGTGCCAGCAGCTCTCCGGACAGGGGGCCTCCCTATGGCTACACCTTC	CASSSPDRGPPYGYTF
NA	TRBV28	TRBJ1-5	TRBD1	TGTGCCAGCAGTTCCCTGGACAGGGTCAATCAGCCCCAGCATTTT	CASSSLDRVNQPQHF
NA	TRBV5-1	TRBJ2-5	NA	TGCGCCAGCAGCCCACAGGGCCACCAAGAGACCCAGTACTTC	CASSPQGHQETQYF
NA	TRBV30	TRBJ2-3	NA	TGTGCCTGGAGTGTACTCGACACAGATACGCAGTATTTT	CAWSVLDTDTQYF
NA	TRBV7-8	TRBJ1-5	NA	TGTGCCAGCAGCTTACTAAGTGACCCGAATCAGCCCCAGCATTTT	CASSLLSDPNQPQHF
NA	TRBV7-3	TRBJ2-1	TRBD1	TGTGCCAGCAGCTCGGAACAGGGGGCGTATGAGCAGTTCTTC	CASSSEQGAYEQFF
NA	TRBV5-1	TRBJ2-7	NA	TGCGCCAGCAGCTCCCAGGCGGGCTACGAGCAGTACTTC	CASSSQAGYEQYF
NA	TRBV29-1	TRBJ2-3	TRBD2	TGCAGCGTGAAGGGACTAGCGACAGATACGCAGTATTTT	CSVKGLATDTQYF
NA	TRBV19	TRBJ1-5	NA	TGTGCCAGTAGTATAAAGTGGGCGGGAGGCAATCAGCCCCAGCATTTT	CASSIKWAGGNQPQHF
NA	TRBV6-6	TRBJ2-3	NA	TGTGCCAGCAGCCCCGCGGGTTCTGCGCAGTATTTT	CASSPAGSAQYF
NA	TRBV4-1	TRBJ2-5	NA	TGCGCCAGCAGCCAAGTGAGCGGCAGCCCCCAAGAGACCCAGTACTTC	CASSQVSGSPQETQYF
once	TRBV9	TRBJ2-2	NA	TGTGCCAGCAGCGTAAGGGGGGCCAACACCGGGGAGCTGTTTTTT	CASSVRGANTGELFF
NA	TRBV19	TRBJ1-5	TRBD1	TGTGCCAGTAGTAAGGGACAGGGATATCAGCCCCAGCATTTT	CASSKGQGYQPQHF